A selection of T cell receptor beta chains follows, all from one sample in a study of blood T cell repertoires in COVID-19. TCRdb's table, derived via immunoSEQ multiplex PCR, lists solely in-frame clones and lacks some. The data hold about 330,000 clones, with around 82% observed a single time. Material: peripheral blood. These receptor sequences come from a woman aged 50 to 65 with acute or convalescent COVID-19. CDR3s include the opening cysteine and the closing phenylalanine or tryptophan. The D gene is left open where the match is weak. Size tells how often a clone was seen (once, few, many) or the class of an expanded clone, and some rows leave it out.

length	size	D	V	J	DNA	CDR3
10	-	-	TRBV2	TRBJ2-1	TGTGCCAACGGGGGCAATGAGCAGTTCTTC	CANGGNEQFF
13	many	-	TRBV29-1	TRBJ1-1	TGCAGCGTCCTCCCGACAGGGAACACTGAAGCTTTCTTT	CSVLPTGNTEAFF
13	-	-	TRBV9	TRBJ1-6	TGTGCCAGCAGCGTAGGCGTGAATTCACCCCTCCACTTT	CASSVGVNSPLHF
14	once	-	TRBV6-6	TRBJ1-4	TGTGCCAGCACCGCCCATGGTAGTCCTGGAAAACTGTTTTTT	CASTAHGSPGKLFF
13	-	-	TRBV6-5	TRBJ1-4	TGTGCCAGCAGTTACGGAGCTAATGAAAAACTGTTTTTT	CASSYGANEKLFF
14	-	TRBD1	TRBV6-5	TRBJ2-2	TGTGCCAGCGGAGACCGAAGACAGGGCGGGGAGCTGTTTTTT	CASGDRRQGGELFF
15	-	-	TRBV7-2	TRBJ2-7	TGTGCCAGCAGCAACCTCGGCGGACTCAACTACGAGCAGTACTTC	CASSNLGGLNYEQYF
16	-	TRBD1	TRBV7-2	TRBJ1-2	TGTGCCAGCAGCTCAGGAAGTTTAACAGGGGACTATGGCTACACCTTC	CASSSGSLTGDYGYTF
14	once	TRBD1	TRBV5-1	TRBJ1-1	TGCGCCAGCAGCTCTGGGCAGGGGGCCACTGAAGCTTTCTTT	CASSSGQGATEAFF
13	-	-	TRBV25-1	TRBJ1-5	TGTGCCAGTCCTCGGGATAGCAATCAGCCCCAGCATTTT	CASPRDSNQPQHF
17	few	TRBD2	TRBV7-3	TRBJ2-2	TGTGCCAGCAGCTTAACAGGAGGGACTACGAACACCGGGGAGCTGTTTTTT	CASSLTGGTTNTGELFF
16	-	-	TRBV18	TRBJ1-4	TGTGCCAGCTCACCAGCTCCTCAGGGTGGCGATGAAAAACTGTTTTTT	CASSPAPQGGDEKLFF
15	once	-	TRBV11-2	TRBJ1-3	TGTGCCAGCAGCTTATTACGGGGGACTGGAAACACCATATATTTT	CASSLLRGTGNTIYF
16	-	TRBD1	TRBV18	TRBJ1-1	TGTGCCAGCTCACCATCGGACAGGGGGCGGAACACTGAAGCTTTCTTT	CASSPSDRGRNTEAFF
10	-	-	TRBV10-3	TRBJ1-2	TGTGCCATCAGGGAACAGATCTACACCTTC	CAIREQIYTF
14	-	TRBD1	TRBV10-2	TRBJ2-3	TGCGCCAGCAGACCGACAGGGACGGCAGATACGCAGTATTTT	CASRPTGTADTQYF
17	once	-	TRBV30	TRBJ2-2	TGTGCCTGGAGTGACCCTTCTCGGGGGGCGGGGACCGGGGAGCTGTTTTTT	CAWSDPSRGAGTGELFF
15	-	-	TRBV2	TRBJ1-2	TGTGCCAGCAGTGTAGCCCGCGAACTATCGAAAGGCTACACCTTC	CASSVARELSKGYTF
11	-	-	TRBV3-1/TRBV3-2	TRBJ1-2	TGTGCCAGCAGCCACAGTGCTGGCTACACCTTC	CASSHSAGYTF
15	-	-	TRBV4-1	TRBJ1-4	TGCGCCAGCAGCCCGACGACAGGAAATAATGAAAAACTGTTTTTT	CASSPTTGNNEKLFF
16	-	TRBD1	TRBV7-9	TRBJ1-3	TGTGCCAGCAGCCCCTATGGACAGGGCGCTATCAACACCATATATTTT	CASSPYGQGAINTIYF
14	-	-	TRBV6-5	TRBJ1-6	TGTGCCAGCAGGTCAGGGTACGATAATTCACCCCTCCACTTT	CASRSGYDNSPLHF
12	few	-	TRBV6-5	TRBJ2-5	TGTGCCAGTTCAGGGGAAGAAGAGACCCAGTACTTC	CASSGEEETQYF
16	-	-	TRBV18	TRBJ1-2	TGTGCCAGCTCGCCCAACTTCCGAAGTTCTAACTATGGCTACACCTTC	CASSPNFRSSNYGYTF
17	-	TRBD1	TRBV7-8	TRBJ1-2	TGTGCCAGCAGCTTACTAGACAGGGGGCTTACTAACTATGGCTACACCTTC	CASSLLDRGLTNYGYTF
16	-	TRBD1	TRBV18	TRBJ1-3	TGTGCCAGCTCACGCGGGACAGGGGGCTCTGGAAACACCATATATTTT	CASSRGTGGSGNTIYF
16	-	TRBD2	TRBV7-3	TRBJ2-3	TGTGCCAGCAGAAGGGGACTAGCGGGAGAGACAGATACGCAGTATTTT	CASRRGLAGETDTQYF
11	-	-	TRBV30	TRBJ2-7	TGTGCCTGGAGTGTACTCTACGAGCAGTACTTC	CAWSVLYEQYF
13	-	TRBD1	TRBV11-2	TRBJ1-2	TGTGCCAGCAGCTTGACAGGGGGCGATGGCTACACCTTC	CASSLTGGDGYTF
13	many	-	TRBV7-2	TRBJ1-1	TGTGCCAGCAGCTCCGGGAGAGCCAATGAAGCTTTCTTT	CASSSGRANEAFF
13	once	-	TRBV30	TRBJ1-2	TGTGCCTGGAGTGTAACCGAGAGCTATGGCTACACCTTC	CAWSVTESYGYTF
11	-	-	TRBV12-3/TRBV12-4	TRBJ1-2	TGTGCCAGCAGTCTGGCAGGGGGCTACACCTTC	CASSLAGGYTF
17	-	-	TRBV2	TRBJ1-5	TGTGCCAGCAGTGAAGCGGCGGGGGGAATAGGCAATCAGCCCCAGCATTTT	CASSEAAGGIGNQPQHF
14	-	-	TRBV6-5	TRBJ1-1	TGTGCCAGCATTATTCAACAGGGTATCGCTGAAGCTTTCTTT	CASIIQQGIAEAFF
14	-	-	TRBV6-4	TRBJ1-1	TGTGCCAGCAGTGTAAACACCGGAGGCACTGAAGCTTTCTTT	CASSVNTGGTEAFF
12	-	TRBD1	TRBV10-3	TRBJ2-4	TGTGCCACCTGGACAGGGGAAAACATTCAGTACTTC	CATWTGENIQYF
16	-	-	TRBV7-9	TRBJ1-5	TGTGCCAGCAGCCTTGCGGCCGGGGGAAGCAATCAGCCCCAGCATTTT	CASSLAAGGSNQPQHF
14	-	-	TRBV6-1	TRBJ2-5	TGTGCCAGCAGTGATCGATGGAGAAAAGAGACCCAGTACTTC	CASSDRWRKETQYF
14	-	TRBD1	TRBV7-2	TRBJ1-1	TGTGCCAGCAGCCCTCAGGGGGACGGCACTGAAGCTTTCTTT	CASSPQGDGTEAFF
15	-	TRBD2	TRBV5-4	TRBJ2-5	TGTGCCAGCAGTCGGGACGGACTAGAAGGGGAGACCCAGTACTTC	CASSRDGLEGETQYF
17	-	TRBD1	TRBV7-2	TRBJ2-2	TGTGCCAGCAGCTCAGGGCCCGGGACAGGGGGGGGCGGGGAGCTGTTTTTT	CASSSGPGTGGGGELFF
15	-	-	TRBV7-2	TRBJ2-4	TGTGCCAGCAGCTTAGCGACGGGGACCAAAAACATTCAGTACTTC	CASSLATGTKNIQYF
15	-	-	TRBV18	TRBJ2-3	TGTGCCAGCTCACCTACAAGGAACCCGGGAGATACGCAGTATTTT	CASSPTRNPGDTQYF